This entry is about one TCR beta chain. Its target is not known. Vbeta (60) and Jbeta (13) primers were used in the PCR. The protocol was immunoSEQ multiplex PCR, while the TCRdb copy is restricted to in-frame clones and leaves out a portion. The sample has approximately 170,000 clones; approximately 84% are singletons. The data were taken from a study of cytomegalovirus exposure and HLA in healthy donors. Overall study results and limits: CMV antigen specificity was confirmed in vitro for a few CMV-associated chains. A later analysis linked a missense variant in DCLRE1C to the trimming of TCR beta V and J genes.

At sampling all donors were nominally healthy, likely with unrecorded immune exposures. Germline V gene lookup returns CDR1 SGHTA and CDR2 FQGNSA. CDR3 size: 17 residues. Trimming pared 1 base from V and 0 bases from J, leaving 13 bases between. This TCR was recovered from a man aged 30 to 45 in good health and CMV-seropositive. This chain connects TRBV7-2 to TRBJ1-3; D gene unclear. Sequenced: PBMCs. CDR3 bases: TGTGCCAGCAGCTTAGGTCGCCTCCTCAGCTCTGGAAACACCATATATTTT. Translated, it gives CASSLGRLLSSGNTIYF.